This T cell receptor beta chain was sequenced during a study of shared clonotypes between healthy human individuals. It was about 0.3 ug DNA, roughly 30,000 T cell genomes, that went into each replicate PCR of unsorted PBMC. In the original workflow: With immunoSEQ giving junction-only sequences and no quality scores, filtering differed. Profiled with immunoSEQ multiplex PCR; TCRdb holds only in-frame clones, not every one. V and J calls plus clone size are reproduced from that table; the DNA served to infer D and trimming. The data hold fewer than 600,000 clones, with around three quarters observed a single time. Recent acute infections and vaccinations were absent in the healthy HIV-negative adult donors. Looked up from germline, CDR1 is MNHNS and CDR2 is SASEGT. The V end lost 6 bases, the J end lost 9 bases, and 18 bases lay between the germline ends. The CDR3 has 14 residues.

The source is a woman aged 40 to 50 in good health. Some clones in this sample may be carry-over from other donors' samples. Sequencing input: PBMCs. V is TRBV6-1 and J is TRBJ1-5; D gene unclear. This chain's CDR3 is CASSPSGPGGPQHF. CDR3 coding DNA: TGTGCCAGCAGCCCCTCAGGCCCCGGAGGGCCCCAGCATTTT.